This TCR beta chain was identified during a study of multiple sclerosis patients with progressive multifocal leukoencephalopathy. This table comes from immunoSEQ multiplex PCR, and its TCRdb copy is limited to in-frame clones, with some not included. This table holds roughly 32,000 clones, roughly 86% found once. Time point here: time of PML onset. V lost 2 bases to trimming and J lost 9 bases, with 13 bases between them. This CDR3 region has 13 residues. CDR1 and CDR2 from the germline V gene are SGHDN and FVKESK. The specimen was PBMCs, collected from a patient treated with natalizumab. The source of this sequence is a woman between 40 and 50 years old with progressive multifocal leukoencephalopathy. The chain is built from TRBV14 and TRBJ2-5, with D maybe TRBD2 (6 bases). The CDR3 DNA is TGTGCCAGCAGCCAAAATTGGGGGGAGTCCCAGTACTTC. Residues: CASSQNWGESQYF.